Shown below are 31 T cell receptor beta chains from a single sample sequenced in a study of human T cells and chemical hapten exposure. TCRdb called the RACE reads again in MiXCR, with one record for every CDR3 protein. The sample carries 85,000 to 100,000 distinct CDR3 sequences, roughly a quarter recorded once. Time point reported: patch test 3, about 24 weeks after DPC sensitization. Treatment denoted: therapeutic diphenylcyclopropenone sensitization with weekly scalp DPC. Here the sequenced sample was whole blood, taken in connection with sensitization to the hapten diphenylcyclopropenone (DPC). The origin of the receptors is a man aged 35 to 55 with alopecia areata. Some clones in this sample may be carry-over from other donors' samples.

This clonotype was observed a few times. The V and J genes are TRBV28 and TRBJ1-1, with unresolved D. The germline gives CDR1 MDHEN, CDR2 SYDVKM. The CDR3 is 14 amino acids. V lost 2 bases, J lost 1 base, and 8 bases lay in between. In DNA form, the CDR3 reads TGTGCCAGCAGTTTAACCCACAGGAACACTGAAGCTTTCTTT. It codes for CASSLTHRNTEAFF.

There are a few counts of this clonotype. V gene TRBV12-3 or TRBV12-4 combines with J gene TRBJ2-3; tentative D call: TRBD2 (6 bases). V was trimmed by 6 bases and J by 0 bases, leaving 10 bases between them. The CDR3 sequence is 14 residues long. The CDR3 region has the DNA TGTGCCAGCAGGAGGGCGGGAAGCACAGATACGCAGTATTTT. This sequence encodes CASRRAGSTDTQYF.

Only a few counts were recorded for this clonotype. The chain has TRBV29-1 and TRBJ2-5; D is unresolved. Germline V CDR1 and CDR2: SQVTM, ANQGSEA. The CDR3 runs to 10 residues. Trimming took off 6 bases at V and 3 bases at J, with 5 bases between the two ends. CDR3 loop: CSVKEETQYF. The CDR3 coding sequence is TGCAGCGTGAAGGAAGAGACCCAGTACTTC.

The chain carries TRBV20-1 and TRBJ1-1, with unresolved D. Germline CDR1 DFQATT, CDR2 SNEGSKA (reference sequence). Trimming stripped 4 bases from V and 7 bases from J, with 16 bases between. The CDR3 runs 13 residues. The CDR3 sequence is CSAKAHRGIEAFF. The CDR3 nucleotides read TGCAGTGCTAAAGCCCACAGAGGTATTGAAGCTTTCTTT.

The chain recombines TRBV6-2 or TRBV6-3 with TRBJ1-5; tentatively, D is TRBD1 (5 bases). CDR3 length: 16 residues. V lost 2 bases, J lost 1 base, and 12 bases lay in between. CDR1 is MNHEY and CDR2 is SVGEGT in the germline V gene. CDR3 loop: CASSYGRGRSNQPQHF. CDR3 bases: TGTGCCAGCAGTTACGGAAGGGGTCGAAGCAATCAGCCCCAGCATTTT.

The V call is TRBV15, the J call TRBJ2-7; 8 bases are shared with TRBD2. Germline loops: CDR1 LNHNV, CDR2 YYDKDF (reference sequence). The CDR3 covers 15 residues. J lost 1 base, V lost 3 bases, and 5 bases had no gene match. CDR3 sequence: CATSRLLAASYEQYF. Written as DNA, the CDR3 is TGTGCCACCAGCAGGTTACTAGCGGCTTCCTACGAGCAGTACTTC.

This clonotype was observed a handful of times. In DNA, the CDR3 is TGTGCCAGCGACGGCGAGCAGTACTTC. This gives the protein CASDGEQYF. The chain carries TRBV7-3 and TRBJ2-7; no reliable D call. Germline V gives CDR1 SGHTA, CDR2 FQGTGA. Between the trimmed V and J ends, which lost 8 bases and 6 bases, there was a span of 5 bases. The CDR3 length is 9 residues.

The V and J genes are TRBV7-2 and TRBJ1-5; no clear D gene. Trimming pared 2 bases from V and 2 bases from J, leaving 7 bases between. The CDR3 is 14 residues long. Per germline, CDR1 SGHTA and CDR2 FQGNSA. In DNA, the CDR3 is TGTGCCAGCAGCTTAATCCAGCGCAATCAGCCCCAGCATTTT. It is translated as CASSLIQRNQPQHF.

This sequence joins TRBV7-2 and TRBJ2-7, with D tentatively TRBD2 (5 bases). CDR1 SGHTA and CDR2 FQGNSA come from the germline V gene. With 1 base removed from V and 7 bases from J, the gap between germline ends came to 8 bases. The CDR3 is 12 amino acids. The CDR3: CASSLDTGEQYF. CDR3 sequence (DNA): TGTGCCAGCAGCTTAGACACGGGGGAGCAGTACTTC.

This clonotype was recorded many times. The chain joins TRBV12-3 or TRBV12-4 to TRBJ1-2, with 7 positions matching TRBD1. V lost 3 bases and J lost 4; bases outside the gene matches: 2. This CDR3 has 13 residues. The CDR3 nucleotides read TGTGCCAGCAGTTTGACAGGGAGCTATGGCTACACCTTC. Translated, it gives CASSLTGSYGYTF.

This clonotype occurred a few times. The chain has TRBV30 and TRBJ2-1, with 9 bases identical to TRBD2. The ends lost 6 bases at V and 0 bases at J; junction bases unmatched: 3. This CDR3 is 14 amino acids long. The germline gives CDR1 GTSNPN, CDR2 SVGIG (reference sequence). DNA of the CDR3: TGTGCCTGCAAGCGGGAGGCCTCCTACAATGAGCAGTTCTTC. Residues: CACKREASYNEQFF.

This rearrangement joins TRBV20-1 to TRBJ2-1; D is tentatively TRBD1 or TRBD2 (6 bases each). The CDR3 is 15 residues long. Per the germline V gene, CDR1 is DFQATT and CDR2 is SNEGSKA (reference sequence). Trimming pared 6 bases from V and 10 bases from J, leaving 25 bases between. DNA of the CDR3: TGCAGTGCCCCGAGTGCGGGGAGGTTTACAGGGGAGCAGTTCTTC. Translated: CSAPSAGRFTGEQFF.

This clonotype was found a few times. The chain carries TRBV27 and TRBJ2-3; D is perhaps TRBD1 or TRBD2 (6 bases each). Germline V gene lookup returns CDR1 MNHEY and CDR2 SMNVEV (reference sequence). V lost 6 bases and J 0 bases, leaving 19 bases between the germline ends. The CDR3 loop spans 17 amino acids. The CDR3 nucleotides read TGTGCCAGCAGGGGAGCGGGCGGACAGATTAGCACAGATACGCAGTATTTT. Protein product: CASRGAGGQISTDTQYF.

This clonotype appeared a single time. The J gene is TRBJ2-7, the V gene TRBV12-3 or TRBV12-4, with 9 bases that match TRBD1. CDR3 length: 18 residues. Trimming took 6 bases from V and 7 from J; bases not matched to a gene: 22. CDR3 nucleotide sequence: TGTGCCAGCAGCATAGGACAGGGGCCCCGTCGAAACAGCTGGGAGCAGTACTTC. Protein sequence: CASSIGQGPRRNSWEQYF.

This clonotype was seen a handful of times. This chain joins TRBV28 and TRBJ2-7; TRBD1 aligns across 9 bases. V shed 3 bases and J 7 bases; nucleotides not matched to a gene: 7. The CDR3 is made up of 14 amino acids. Germline loops: CDR1 MDHEN, CDR2 SYDVKM. CDR3 bases: TGTGCCAGCAGTTTGGTTGACAGGGGGTGGGAGCAGTACTTC. As protein: CASSLVDRGWEQYF.

This clonotype has more than one count but fewer than ten. The chain carries TRBV27 and TRBJ1-1; 8 positions match TRBD1. V lost 5 bases to trimming and J lost 5 bases; unmatched junction nucleotides: 4. This CDR3 contains 13 residues. Germline V gene lookup returns CDR1 MNHEY and CDR2 SMNVEV (reference sequence). The CDR3 DNA is TGTGCCAGCAGTCCACAGGGGGGGACTGAAGCTTTCTTT. Protein product: CASSPQGGTEAFF.

V and J are TRBV5-6 and TRBJ2-1; TRBD1 is a possible D gene (6 bases). V dropped 2 bases and J dropped 4 bases, with 10 bases sitting between them. CDR1 SGHDT and CDR2 YYEEEE come from the germline V gene. This CDR3 spans 14 amino acids. The CDR3 coding sequence is TGTGCCAGCAGCTTTACAGGGTGGTACAATGAGCAGTTCTTC. Amino acid sequence: CASSFTGWYNEQFF. Together with reference TRBV5-6 and TRBJ2-1, the CDR3 gives the full variable domain: DAGVTQSPTHLIKTRGQQVTLRCSPKSGHDTVSWYQQALGQGPQFIFQYYEEEERQRGNFPDRFSGHQFPNYSSELNVNALLLGDSALYLCASSFTGWYNEQFFGPGTRLTVL.

This clonotype has only a few counts. This chain joins TRBV6-6 and TRBJ1-5; TRBD1 agrees at 7 bases. J gave up 4 bases and V 2 bases, and 8 bases lay outside the gene matches. The CDR3 has 16 residues. Germline V gene lookup returns CDR1 MNHNY and CDR2 SVGAGI (reference sequence). The CDR3 sequence: CASSYNRRGSNQPQHF. The CDR3 nucleotides are TGTGCCAGCAGTTACAATCGCAGGGGGTCGAATCAGCCCCAGCATTTT.

This clonotype has just one count. This chain links TRBV6-5 with TRBJ1-6; possibly TRBD1 for D (6 bases). V was clipped by 10 bases and J by 0 bases, with 13 bases between them. The CDR3 consists of 15 residues. Germline values: CDR1 MNHEY, CDR2 SVGAGI. The DNA of the CDR3 is TGTGCCACCAAAAGGGGGAGCTCCTATAATTCACCCCTCCACTTT. Translated, it gives CATKRGSSYNSPLHF.

CDR3 in amino acids: CASSLLPGLATDTQYF. As DNA, the CDR3 is TGCGCCAGCAGCCTCCTACCGGGACTAGCAACAGATACGCAGTATTTT. The chain is built from TRBV5-1 and TRBJ2-3, with TRBD2 matching 9 bases. Germline trimming cut 4 bases from V and 3 bases from J; bases unmatched to any gene: 9. Germline CDR1 reads SGHRS; CDR2 reads YFSETQ. The CDR3 has 16 amino acids.

V gene TRBV12-3 or TRBV12-4 combines with J gene TRBJ1-5; no definite D call. Trimming shortened V by 6 bases and J by 7 bases, and 13 bases separated the two germline ends. CDR3 length: 13 residues. Here the CDR3 DNA reads TGTGCCAGCAGCCCCGCCGCCAGGCAGCCCCAGCATTTT. Protein product: CASSPAARQPQHF.

The chain has TRBV7-2 and TRBJ1-5; weak D call: TRBD1 (6 bases). The CDR3 extends over 14 amino acids. Looked up from germline, CDR1 is SGHTA and CDR2 is FQGNSA. V lost 3 bases and J lost 3, with 9 bases in between. The CDR3 loop reads CASSLDSPNQPQHF. DNA for the CDR3: TGTGCCAGCAGCTTGGACAGCCCCAATCAGCCCCAGCATTTT.

This clonotype has more than one count but fewer than ten. The V call is TRBV28, the J call TRBJ2-7, with D possibly called TRBD1 or TRBD2 (5 bases each). V gave up 7 bases and J gave up 3 bases, with 19 bases separating them. Germline values: CDR1 MDHEN, CDR2 SYDVKM. The CDR3 length is 15 residues. DNA for the CDR3: TGTGCCAGCACCTCCCCTCTTGGGGGAGTCTACGAGCAGTACTTC. Its protein product is CASTSPLGGVYEQYF.

This clonotype appeared once. This chain uses TRBV14 with TRBJ2-6, with 9 positions matching TRBD1. The ends lost 2 bases at V and 2 bases at J; junction bases unmatched: 4. Germline loops: CDR1 SGHDN, CDR2 FVKESK. This CDR3 comprises 17 residues. The CDR3 region has the DNA TGTGCCAGCAGCCAAACAACAGGGGGCACTGGGGCCAACGTCCTGACTTTC. It yields the protein CASSQTTGGTGANVLTF.

This rearrangement joins TRBV6-5 to TRBJ1-5; TRBD1 is a possible D gene (5 bases). The V and J ends lost 5 bases and 4 bases respectively, with 12 bases between them. The CDR3 contains 14 residues. Germline V gives CDR1 MNHEY, CDR2 SVGAGI. For the CDR3, the DNA is TGTGCCAGCAGTCCCCTTGGGGGGAATCAGCCCCAGCATTTT. This codes for CASSPLGGNQPQHF.

The rearrangement links TRBV10-1 to TRBJ2-7; D is undetermined. This CDR3 comprises 12 residues. The V and J ends lost 4 bases and 2 bases respectively, with 6 bases between them. The V gene's germline CDR1 is WNHNN and CDR2 SYGVQD (reference sequence). CDR3 protein: CASSAGPYEQYF. DNA for the CDR3: TGCGCCAGCAGTGCGGGTCCCTACGAGCAGTACTTC.

In DNA, the CDR3 is TGCAGTGCTAGAGAGGGGGGACTAGCGGGGGCTTCCTACGAGCAGTACTTC. It yields the protein CSAREGGLAGASYEQYF. V usage is TRBV20-1 and J usage is TRBJ2-7; 14 nucleotides agree with TRBD2. J lost 1 base, V lost 0 bases, and 5 bases had no gene match. The germline V gene has CDR1 DFQATT and CDR2 SNEGSKA (reference sequence). The CDR3 contains 17 residues.

V gene TRBV6-1 combines with J gene TRBJ1-4, with D hard to call. CDR3 length equals 14 residues. Germline V gives CDR1 MNHNS, CDR2 SASEGT. With 2 bases removed from V and 5 bases from J, the gap between germline ends came to 9 bases. CDR3 loop: CASSERTQNEKLFF. CDR3 sequence (DNA): TGTGCCAGCAGTGAACGGACCCAGAATGAAAAACTGTTTTTT.

V usage is TRBV5-5 and J usage is TRBJ2-3; tentatively, D is TRBD1 (7 bases). CDR1 and CDR2 (germline): SGHKS, YYEKEE (reference sequence). The ends were cut back, 0 bases at V and 6 bases at J, with 14 bases in the middle. CDR3 size: 15 residues. The CDR3 sequence is CASSLDRGGLDTQYF. The CDR3 region has the DNA TGTGCCAGCAGCTTGGACAGGGGAGGACTGGATACGCAGTATTTT.

J is TRBJ2-1 and V is TRBV11-1; no clear D. This CDR3 has 13 amino acids. Germline CDR1 is SGHAT and CDR2 is FQDESV (reference sequence). Trimming left V 3 bases short and J 5 bases short, with 8 bases between. The chain's CDR3 is CASSFGPHNEQFF. The CDR3 DNA is TGTGCCAGCAGCTTTGGTCCCCACAATGAGCAGTTCTTC. The full variable domain, in which reference TRBV11-1 and TRBJ2-1 provide the parts outside the CDR3, is EAEVAQSPRYKITEKSQAVAFWCDPISGHATLYWYRQILGQGPELLVQFQDESVVDDSQLPKDRFSAERLKGVDSTLKIQPAELGDSAMYLCASSFGPHNEQFFGPGTRLTVL.

The chain has TRBV13 and TRBJ1-6, with D maybe TRBD1 (5 bases). Trimming removed 5 bases at V and 10 bases at J, with 18 bases between. The CDR3 runs to 15 residues. Germline values: CDR1 PRHDT, CDR2 FYEKMQ (reference sequence). The CDR3 region is CASSPVGGRASPLHF. Here the CDR3 DNA reads TGTGCCAGCAGCCCCGTAGGTGGCAGGGCCTCACCCCTCCACTTT.